The clone carrying this T cell receptor beta chain has more than one count but fewer than ten. Per the germline V gene, CDR1 is SGHDT and CDR2 is YYEEEE. Trimming took 0 bases from V and 7 from J; bases not matched to a gene: 4. The CDR3 is 13 residues long. These data are taken from a study of blood T cell repertoires in COVID-19. The repertoire was sequenced with immunoSEQ multiplex PCR; TCRdb's copy has only in-frame clones and lacks some. This sample has tens of thousands of clones; approximately 83% occur once, and the top ten carry approximately 28%. The sample taken for sequencing was peripheral blood. This receptor was identified in a woman of 80 years or more with acute or convalescent COVID-19. This chain joins TRBV5-6 and TRBJ2-7, with 7 positions matching TRBD2. CDR3 in DNA: TGTGCCAGCAGCTTGGGCGGGAGTGGGGAGCAGTACTTC. Translated: CASSLGGSGEQYF.